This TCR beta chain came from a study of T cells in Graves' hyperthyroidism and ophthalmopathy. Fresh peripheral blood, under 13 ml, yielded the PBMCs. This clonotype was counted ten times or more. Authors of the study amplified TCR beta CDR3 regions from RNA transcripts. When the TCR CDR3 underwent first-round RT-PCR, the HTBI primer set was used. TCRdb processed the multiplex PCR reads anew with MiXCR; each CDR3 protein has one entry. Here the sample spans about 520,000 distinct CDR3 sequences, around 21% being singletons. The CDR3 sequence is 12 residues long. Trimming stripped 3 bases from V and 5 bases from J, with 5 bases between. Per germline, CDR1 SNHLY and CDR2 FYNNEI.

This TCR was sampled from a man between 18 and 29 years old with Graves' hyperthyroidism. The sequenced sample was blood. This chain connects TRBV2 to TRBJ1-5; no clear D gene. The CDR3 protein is CASSEDHQPQHF. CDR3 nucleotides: TGTGCCAGCAGTGAGGATCATCAGCCCCAGCATTTT. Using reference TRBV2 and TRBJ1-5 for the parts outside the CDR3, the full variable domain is EPEVTQTPSHQVTQMGQEVILRCVPISNHLYFYWYRQILGQKVEFLVSFYNNEISEKSEIFDDQFSVERPDGSNFTLKIRSTKLEDSAMYFCASSEDHQPQHFGDGTRLSIL.